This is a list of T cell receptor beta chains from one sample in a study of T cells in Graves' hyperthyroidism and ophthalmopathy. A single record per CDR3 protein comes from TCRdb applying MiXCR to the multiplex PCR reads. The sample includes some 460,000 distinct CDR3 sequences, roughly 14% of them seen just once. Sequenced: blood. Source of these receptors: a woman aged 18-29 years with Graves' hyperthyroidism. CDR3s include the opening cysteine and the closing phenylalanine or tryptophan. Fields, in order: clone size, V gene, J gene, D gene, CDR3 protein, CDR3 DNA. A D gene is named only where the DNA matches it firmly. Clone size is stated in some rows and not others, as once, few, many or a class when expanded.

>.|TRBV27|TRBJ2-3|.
CASRYDPRAARGDTQYF
TGTGCCAGCAGATACGACCCCAGGGCGGCAAGGGGTGATACGCAGTATTTT
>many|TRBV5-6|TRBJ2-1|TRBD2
CASSLGGLAIDEQFF
TGTGCCAGCAGCTTGGGGGGACTAGCCATCGATGAGCAGTTCTTC
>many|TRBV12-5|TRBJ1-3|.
CASGLNLGNTIYF
TGTGCTAGTGGTTTGAACCTGGGAAACACCATATATTTT
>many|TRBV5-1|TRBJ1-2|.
CASSKTEIYGYTF
TGCGCCAGCAGCAAAACAGAGATTTATGGCTACACCTTC
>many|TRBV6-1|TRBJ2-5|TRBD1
CASSGGVRDRGQETQYF
TGTGCCAGCAGTGGGGGGGTAAGGGACAGGGGCCAAGAGACCCAGTACTTC
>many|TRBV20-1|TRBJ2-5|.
CSARDPRGPGRETQYF
TGCAGTGCTAGAGACCCCCGAGGGCCGGGGCGAGAGACCCAGTACTTC
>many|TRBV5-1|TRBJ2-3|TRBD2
CASSLALAGRQSTDTQYF
TGCGCCAGCAGCTTGGCACTAGCGGGGCGGCAAAGCACAGATACGCAGTATTTT
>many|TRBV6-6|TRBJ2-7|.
CASSYRSSLTEQYF
TGTGCCAGCAGTTACCGGAGTAGCCTAACCGAGCAGTACTTC
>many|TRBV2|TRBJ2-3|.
CASRGAGAFSTDTQYF
TGTGCCAGCAGAGGGGCGGGGGCCTTTAGCACAGATACGCAGTATTTT
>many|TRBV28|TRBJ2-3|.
CASSPQYHTQYF
TGTGCCAGCAGCCCGCAGTATCATACGCAGTATTTT
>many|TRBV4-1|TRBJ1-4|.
CASSPPSRSSGRGEKLFF
TGCGCCAGCAGCCCCCCTTCCAGATCATCAGGCAGGGGTGAAAAACTGTTTTTT
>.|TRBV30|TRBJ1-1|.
CAWRSRKDTEAFF
TGTGCCTGGAGAAGTAGGAAGGACACTGAAGCTTTCTTT
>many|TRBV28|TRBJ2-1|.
CASSLLRGNNEQFF
TGTGCCAGCAGTTTATTGAGAGGGAACAATGAGCAGTTCTTC
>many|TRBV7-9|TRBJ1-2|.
CASSLGVRDPGYTF
TGTGCCAGCAGCTTAGGGGTCCGGGACCCGGGCTACACCTTC
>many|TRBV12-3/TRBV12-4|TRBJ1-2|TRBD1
CASSSPTGYYTF
TGTGCCAGCAGTTCCCCGACAGGGTACTACACCTTC
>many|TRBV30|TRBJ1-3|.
CAWSVEVSGNTIYF
TGTGCCTGGAGTGTGGAGGTGTCTGGAAACACCATATATTTT
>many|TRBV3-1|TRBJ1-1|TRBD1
CASSQTGRGTEAFF
TGTGCCAGCAGCCAGACAGGGCGCGGCACTGAAGCTTTCTTT
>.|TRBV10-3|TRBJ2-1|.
CANSESRGFSSYNEQFF
TGTGCCAACAGTGAGTCACGCGGGTTTAGCTCCTACAATGAGCAGTTCTTC
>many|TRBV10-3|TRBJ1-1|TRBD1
CAISETDRGGTEAFF
TGTGCCATCAGTGAAACTGACAGGGGAGGCACTGAAGCTTTCTTT
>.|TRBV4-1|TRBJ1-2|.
CASSHFILGGEGYGYTF
TGTGCCAGCAGCCACTTCATCCTCGGGGGCGAAGGATATGGCTACACCTTC
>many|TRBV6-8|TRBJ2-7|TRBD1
CASSYPGTGGFYEQYF
TGTGCCAGCAGTTATCCCGGGACAGGGGGCTTCTACGAGCAGTACTTC
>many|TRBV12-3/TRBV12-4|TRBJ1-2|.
CANSFSMKDGYTF
TGTGCCAACAGTTTTAGCATGAAGGATGGCTACACCTTC
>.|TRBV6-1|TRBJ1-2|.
CASARAGVQGYTF
TGTGCCAGTGCAAGGGCAGGGGTGCAGGGCTACACCTTC
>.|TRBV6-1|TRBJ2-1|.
CASSEAGEQFF
TGTGCCAGCAGTGAAGCGGGGGAGCAGTTCTTC
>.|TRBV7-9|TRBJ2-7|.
CASSLQIYEQYF
TGTGCCAGCAGCTTACAGATTTACGAGCAGTACTTC
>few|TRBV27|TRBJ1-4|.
CASSTQDRPNEKLFF
TGTGCCAGCAGCACCCAAGACAGGCCTAATGAAAAACTGTTTTTT
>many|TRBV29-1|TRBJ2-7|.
CSVESPSRAYEQYF
TGCAGCGTTGAAAGTCCATCCAGAGCCTACGAGCAGTACTTC
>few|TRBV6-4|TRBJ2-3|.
CASSDLDTQYF
TGTGCCAGCAGTGACTTGGATACGCAGTATTTT
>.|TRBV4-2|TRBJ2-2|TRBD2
CASSQDAVAGGLGNTGELFF
TGTGCCAGCAGCCAAGATGCGGTAGCGGGAGGATTGGGGAACACCGGGGAGCTGTTTTTT